This T cell receptor (beta chain) was profiled in a study of shared clonotypes between healthy human individuals. CDR3 size: 15 residues. Deletions cut 1 base from V and 0 bases from J, with 9 bases between. From germline, CDR1 is MNHNS and CDR2 SASEGT. Each PCR replicate from the sorted subsets contained roughly 210 ng DNA, which is some 31,000 T cell genomes. Data came from immunoSEQ multiplex PCR; TCRdb stores just in-frame clones and leaves some out. The data show roughly 530,000 clones, 90% to 96% seen once. Study results and caveats: Sorted-subset sequencing was shown by rarefaction to be incomplete despite large depth.

With regard to this clone: Antigen specificity is unknown.

Nashville, Tennessee was home to all donors, who were Caucasian adults. The sequenced sample consisted of naive CD4+ T cells sorted from blood. Subset defined: CD45RA+ positively selected. The receptor's source is a woman younger than 45 in good health. The chain uses TRBV6-1 and TRBJ1-2; no clear D gene. The CDR3 DNA is TGTGCCAGCAGTGAAGGCCATCTAGCTAACTATGGCTACACCTTC. It translates to CASSEGHLANYGYTF.